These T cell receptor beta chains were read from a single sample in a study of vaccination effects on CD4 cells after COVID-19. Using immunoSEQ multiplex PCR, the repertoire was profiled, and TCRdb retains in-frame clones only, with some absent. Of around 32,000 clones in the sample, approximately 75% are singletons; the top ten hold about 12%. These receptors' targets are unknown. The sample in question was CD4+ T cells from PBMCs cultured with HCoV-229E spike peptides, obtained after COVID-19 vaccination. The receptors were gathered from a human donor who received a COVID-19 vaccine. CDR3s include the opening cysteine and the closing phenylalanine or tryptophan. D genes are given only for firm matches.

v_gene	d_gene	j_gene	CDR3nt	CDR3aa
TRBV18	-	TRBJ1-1	TGTGCCAGCTCACAGGGACAGAACACTGAAGCTTTCTTT	CASSQGQNTEAFF
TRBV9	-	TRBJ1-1	TGTGCCAGCTCCCCTTATGGTGAAGCTTTCTTT	CASSPYGEAFF
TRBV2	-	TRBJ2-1	TGTGCCAGCAGTGAAGGTCTTGCGGTTGAGCAGTTCTTC	CASSEGLAVEQFF
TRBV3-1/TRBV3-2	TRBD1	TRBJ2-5	TGTGCCAGCAGCCTAACGAGGGACAGATTCAACTTC	CASSLTRDRFNF
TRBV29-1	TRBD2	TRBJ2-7	TGCAGCGTTGAACGTAGCGGGGGCGGATACGAGCAGTACTTC	CSVERSGGGYEQYF
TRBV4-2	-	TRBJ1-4	TGTGCCAGCAGCCAAGATGGGGGGGCAACTAATGAAAAACTGTTTTTT	CASSQDGGATNEKLFF
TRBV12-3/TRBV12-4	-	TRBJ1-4	TGTGCCAGCACTCTAGGGGGGAATGAAAAACTGTTTTTT	CASTLGGNEKLFF
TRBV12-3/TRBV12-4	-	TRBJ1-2	TGTGCCAGCAGTCTATTGGGCGGCTACACCTTC	CASSLLGGYTF
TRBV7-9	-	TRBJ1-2	TGTGCCAGCAGCTTGCTTCTGGAGGGCTACACCTTC	CASSLLLEGYTF
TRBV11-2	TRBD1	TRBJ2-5	TGTGCCAGCAGCTTAGCGGACAGGGTAAACTTTGGGGAGACCCAGTACTTC	CASSLADRVNFGETQYF
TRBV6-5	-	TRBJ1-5	TGTGCCAGCATCAATTTTAATCAGCCCCAGCATTTT	CASINFNQPQHF
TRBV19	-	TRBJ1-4	TGTGCCAGTACCCCATTTGTGGGTAATGAAAAACTGTTTTTT	CASTPFVGNEKLFF